This T cell receptor beta chain originates from a study of cytomegalovirus exposure and HLA in healthy donors. About the study: For the roughly 400 genotyped donors, roughly 80% fell within the Caucasian-associated ancestry cluster. General observations from the study: Specificity of a few CMV-associated chains for CMV antigens was verified in vitro.

A remark on this clone: Antigen: not known.

V was clipped by 5 bases and J by 5 bases, with 10 bases between them. The CDR3 has 13 amino acids. CDR1 and CDR2 from the germline V gene are LNHDA and SQIVND (reference sequence). The PCR ran on 60 Vbeta and 13 Jbeta primers. Data came from immunoSEQ multiplex PCR; TCRdb stores just in-frame clones and leaves some out. The profile shows about 90,000 clones, over 65% of them singletons. This TCR was sampled from a woman aged 18-30 years in good health and CMV-seropositive. The chain links TRBV19 to TRBJ1-5; D is perhaps TRBD1 (5 bases). Material for sequencing was PBMCs. The CDR3 region is CASSRQGYQPQHF. The CDR3 nucleotides read TGTGCCAGTAGTCGGCAGGGATATCAGCCCCAGCATTTT.